This T cell receptor beta chain was sequenced during a study of regulatory T cells in long-lasting Graves disease. Study-wide results and caveats: Relative to newly diagnosed Graves' patients, persistent ones had lower TCR diversity.

Documented time point: newly diagnosed GD, antithyroid drugs for less than 3 months. Preparation of the TCR library used RNA extracted from PBMCs. The V and J ends lost 7 bases and 5 bases respectively, with 17 bases between them. Germline CDR1 reads MNHEY; CDR2 reads SVGEGT. The CDR3 sequence is 14 residues long. Libraries of TCR beta came from iRepertoire HTBI primers plus Arm-PCR of CDR3 regions. TCRdb itself ran the multiplex PCR reads through MiXCR, one entry per CDR3 protein. The top ten clones hold approximately 12% of a sample with 400,000 to 450,000 distinct CDR3 sequences, roughly 15% of them seen once. Details on this clonotype: Antigen specificity is unknown.

Another study also made use of these data, one on T cells in Graves' hyperthyroidism and ophthalmopathy. This second study notes: An initial round of RT-PCR targeting the TCR CDR3 relied on the HTBI primer set. Most expanded thyroid clonotypes above 0.001 also appeared in blood.

The chain employs TRBV6-2 or TRBV6-3 and TRBJ2-5; D is perhaps TRBD1 (7 bases). The sequence came from a woman aged 25-40 years with Graves disease. This specimen consisted of peripheral blood mononuclear cells (PBMCs), obtained at new diagnosis, from a patient treated with antithyroid drugs. CDR3 sequence: CASKGTPGGETQYF. The CDR3 nucleotides are TGTGCCAGCAAAGGGACTCCAGGGGGGGAGACCCAGTACTTC.